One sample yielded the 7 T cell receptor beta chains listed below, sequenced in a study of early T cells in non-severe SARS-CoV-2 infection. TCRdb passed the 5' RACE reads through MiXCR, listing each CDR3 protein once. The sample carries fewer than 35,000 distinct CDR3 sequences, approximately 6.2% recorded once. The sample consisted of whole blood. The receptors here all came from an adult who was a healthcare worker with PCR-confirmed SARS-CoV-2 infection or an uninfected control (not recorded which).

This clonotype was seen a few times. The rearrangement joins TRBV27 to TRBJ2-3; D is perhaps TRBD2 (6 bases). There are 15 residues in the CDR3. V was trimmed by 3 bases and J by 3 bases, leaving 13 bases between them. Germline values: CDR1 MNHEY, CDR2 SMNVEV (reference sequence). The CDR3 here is CASSFSAGKTDTQYF. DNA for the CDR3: TGTGCCAGCAGTTTTTCGGCGGGGAAAACAGATACGCAGTATTTT.

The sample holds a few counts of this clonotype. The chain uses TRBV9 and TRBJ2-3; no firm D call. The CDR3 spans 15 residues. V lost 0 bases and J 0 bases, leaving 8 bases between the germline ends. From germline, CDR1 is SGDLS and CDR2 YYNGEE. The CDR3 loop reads CASSVDATSTDTQYF. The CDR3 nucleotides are TGTGCCAGCAGCGTAGACGCGACTAGCACAGATACGCAGTATTTT. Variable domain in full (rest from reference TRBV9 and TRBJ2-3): DSGVTQTPKHLITATGQRVTLRCSPRSGDLSVYWYQQSLDQGLQFLIQYYNGEERAKGNILERFSAQQFPDLHSELNLSSLELGDSALYFCASSVDATSTDTQYFGPGTRLTVL.

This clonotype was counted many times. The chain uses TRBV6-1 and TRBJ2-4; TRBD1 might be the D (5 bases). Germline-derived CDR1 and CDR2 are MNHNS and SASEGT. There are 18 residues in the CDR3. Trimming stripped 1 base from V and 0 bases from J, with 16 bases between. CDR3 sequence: CASSEGAGWSLAKNIQYF. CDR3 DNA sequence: TGTGCCAGCAGTGAAGGGGCAGGGTGGAGTCTAGCCAAAAACATTCAGTACTTC.

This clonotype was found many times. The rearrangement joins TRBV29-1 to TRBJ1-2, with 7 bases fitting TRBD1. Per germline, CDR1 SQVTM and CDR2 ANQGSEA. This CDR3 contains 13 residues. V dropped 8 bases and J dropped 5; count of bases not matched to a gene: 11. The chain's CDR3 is CSTRQGTRYGYTF. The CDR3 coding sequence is TGCAGCACTAGACAGGGTACGAGATATGGCTACACCTTC.

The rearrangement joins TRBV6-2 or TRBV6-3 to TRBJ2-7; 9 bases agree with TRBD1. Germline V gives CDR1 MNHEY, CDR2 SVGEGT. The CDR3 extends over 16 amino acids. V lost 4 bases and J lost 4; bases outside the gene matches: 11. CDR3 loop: CASSSQTWDREYEQYV. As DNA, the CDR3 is TGTGCCAGCAGTTCCCAGACCTGGGACAGGGAGTACGAGCAGTACGTC.

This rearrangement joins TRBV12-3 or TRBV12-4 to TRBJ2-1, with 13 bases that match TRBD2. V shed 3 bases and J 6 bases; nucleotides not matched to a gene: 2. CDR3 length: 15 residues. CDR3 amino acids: CASSFRTSGSNEQFF. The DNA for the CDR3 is TGTGCCAGCAGTTTTAGGACTAGCGGGAGCAATGAGCAGTTCTTC.

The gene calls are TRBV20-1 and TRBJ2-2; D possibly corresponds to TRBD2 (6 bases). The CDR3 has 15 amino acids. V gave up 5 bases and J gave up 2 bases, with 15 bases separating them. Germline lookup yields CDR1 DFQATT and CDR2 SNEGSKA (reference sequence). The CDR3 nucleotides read TGCAGTGCTGACGTTATCGGGAGAAACACCGGGGAGCTGTTTTTT. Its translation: CSADVIGRNTGELFF.